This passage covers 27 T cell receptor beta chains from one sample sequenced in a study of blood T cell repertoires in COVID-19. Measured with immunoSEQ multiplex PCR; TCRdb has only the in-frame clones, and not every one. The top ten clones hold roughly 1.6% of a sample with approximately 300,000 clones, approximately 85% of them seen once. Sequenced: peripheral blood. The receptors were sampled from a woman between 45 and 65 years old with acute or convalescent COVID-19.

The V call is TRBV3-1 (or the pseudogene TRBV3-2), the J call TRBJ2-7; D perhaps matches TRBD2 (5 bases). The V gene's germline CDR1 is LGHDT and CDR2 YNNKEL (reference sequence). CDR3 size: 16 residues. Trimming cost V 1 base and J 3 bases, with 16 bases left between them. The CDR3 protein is CASSQVSGGALYEQYF. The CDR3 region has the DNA TGTGCCAGCAGCCAAGTAAGCGGCGGAGCCCTCTACGAGCAGTACTTC.

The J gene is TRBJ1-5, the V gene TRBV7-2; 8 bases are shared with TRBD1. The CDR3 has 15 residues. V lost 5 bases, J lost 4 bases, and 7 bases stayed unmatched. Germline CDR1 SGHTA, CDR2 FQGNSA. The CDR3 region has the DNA TGTGCCAGCAGCCTGGACAGGGCAAGGAATCAGCCCCAGCATTTT. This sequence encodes CASSLDRARNQPQHF.

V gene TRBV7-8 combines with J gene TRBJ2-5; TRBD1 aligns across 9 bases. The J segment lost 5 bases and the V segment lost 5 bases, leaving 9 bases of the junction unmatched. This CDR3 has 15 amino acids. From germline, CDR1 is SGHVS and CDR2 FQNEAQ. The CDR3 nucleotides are TGTGCCAGCAGCCAAGTGGGACAGGGTGAGGAGACCCAGTACTTC. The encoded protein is CASSQVGQGEETQYF.

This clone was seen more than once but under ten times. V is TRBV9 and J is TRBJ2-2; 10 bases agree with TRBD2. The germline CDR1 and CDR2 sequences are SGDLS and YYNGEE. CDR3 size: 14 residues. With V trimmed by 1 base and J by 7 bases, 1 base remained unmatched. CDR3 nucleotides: TGTGCCAGCAGCGTAAGCGGGAGGGTCGGGGAGCTGTTTTTT. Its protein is CASSVSGRVGELFF.

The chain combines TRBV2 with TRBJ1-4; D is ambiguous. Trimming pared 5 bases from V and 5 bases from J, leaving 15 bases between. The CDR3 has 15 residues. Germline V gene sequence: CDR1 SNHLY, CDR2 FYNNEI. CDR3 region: CASSRSGRENEKLFF. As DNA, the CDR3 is TGTGCCAGCAGTCGCTCCGGACGGGAAAATGAAAAACTGTTTTTT.

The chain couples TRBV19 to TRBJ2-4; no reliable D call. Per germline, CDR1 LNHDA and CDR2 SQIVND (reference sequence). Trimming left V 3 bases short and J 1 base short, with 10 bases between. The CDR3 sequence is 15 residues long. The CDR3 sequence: CASSIWAGAKNIQYF. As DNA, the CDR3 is TGTGCCAGTAGTATCTGGGCTGGGGCCAAAAACATTCAGTACTTC.

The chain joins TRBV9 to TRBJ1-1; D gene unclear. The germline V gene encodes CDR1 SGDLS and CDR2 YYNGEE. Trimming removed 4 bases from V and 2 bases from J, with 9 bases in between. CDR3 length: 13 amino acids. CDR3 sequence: CASSLNINTEAFF. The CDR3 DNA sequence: TGTGCCAGCAGCCTCAACATTAACACTGAAGCTTTCTTT. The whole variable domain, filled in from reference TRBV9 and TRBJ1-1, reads DSGVTQTPKHLITATGQRVTLRCSPRSGDLSVYWYQQSLDQGLQFLIQYYNGEERAKGNILERFSAQQFPDLHSELNLSSLELGDSALYFCASSLNINTEAFFGQGTRLTVV.

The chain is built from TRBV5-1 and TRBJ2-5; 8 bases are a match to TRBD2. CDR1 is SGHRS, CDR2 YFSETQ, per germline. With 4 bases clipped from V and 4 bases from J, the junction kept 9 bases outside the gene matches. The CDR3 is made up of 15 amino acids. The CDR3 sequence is CASSTWTSPRETQYF. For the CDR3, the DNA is TGCGCCAGCAGCACCTGGACTAGCCCTAGAGAGACCCAGTACTTC.

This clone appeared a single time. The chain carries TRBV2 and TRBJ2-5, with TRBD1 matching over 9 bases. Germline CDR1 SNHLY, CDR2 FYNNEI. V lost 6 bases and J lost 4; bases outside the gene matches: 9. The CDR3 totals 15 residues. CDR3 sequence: CASSNGQGLRETQYF. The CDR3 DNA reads TGTGCCAGCAGCAACGGACAGGGGCTTAGAGAGACCCAGTACTTC.

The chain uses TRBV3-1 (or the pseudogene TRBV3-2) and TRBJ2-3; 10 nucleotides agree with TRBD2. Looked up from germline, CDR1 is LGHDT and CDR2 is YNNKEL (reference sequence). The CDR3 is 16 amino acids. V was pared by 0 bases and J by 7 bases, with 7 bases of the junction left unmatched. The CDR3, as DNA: TGTGCCAGCAGCCAAGATTCTAGCGGGAGCACTAATACGCAGTATTTT. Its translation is CASSQDSSGSTNTQYF.

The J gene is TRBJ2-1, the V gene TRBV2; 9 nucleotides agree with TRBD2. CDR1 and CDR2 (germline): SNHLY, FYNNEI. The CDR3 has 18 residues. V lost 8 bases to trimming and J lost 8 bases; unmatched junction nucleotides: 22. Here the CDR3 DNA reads TGTGCCAGCGCTGGACGTCGGTGGGGCGGGAGGGCCCGCGATGAGCAGTTCTTC. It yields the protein CASAGRRWGGRARDEQFF.

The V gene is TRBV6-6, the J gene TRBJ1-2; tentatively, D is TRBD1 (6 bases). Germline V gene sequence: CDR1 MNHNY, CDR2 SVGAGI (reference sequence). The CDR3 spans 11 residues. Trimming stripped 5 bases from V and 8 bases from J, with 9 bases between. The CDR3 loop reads CASSTGTGYTF. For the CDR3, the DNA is TGTGCCAGCAGTACAGGGACCGGCTACACCTTC.

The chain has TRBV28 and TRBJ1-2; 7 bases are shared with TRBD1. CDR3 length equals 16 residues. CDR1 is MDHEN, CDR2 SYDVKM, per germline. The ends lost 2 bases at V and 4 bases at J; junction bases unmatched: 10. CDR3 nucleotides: TGTGCCAGCAGTTTAGCCCCTGGCAGGGGGATCTATGGCTACACCTTC. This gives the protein CASSLAPGRGIYGYTF.

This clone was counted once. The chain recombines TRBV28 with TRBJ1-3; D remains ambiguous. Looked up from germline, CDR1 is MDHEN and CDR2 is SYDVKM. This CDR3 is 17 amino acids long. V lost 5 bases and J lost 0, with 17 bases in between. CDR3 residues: CASSGFRGANSGNTIYF. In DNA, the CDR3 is TGTGCCAGCAGTGGATTTCGGGGAGCCAACTCTGGAAACACCATATATTTT.

CDR3 loop: CASTPLAGTGYNQPQHF. The CDR3 bases are TGTGCCAGTACCCCACTGGCCGGGACAGGCTACAATCAGCCCCAGCATTTT. This chain joins TRBV19 and TRBJ1-5; TRBD1 matches at 8 bases. V shed 7 bases, J shed 3 bases, and the junction held 14 bases outside the gene matches. The germline CDR1 and CDR2 sequences are LNHDA and SQIVND (reference sequence). This CDR3 is 17 amino acids long. Filled out from reference TRBV19 and TRBJ1-5, the complete variable domain reads DGGITQSPKYLFRKEGQNVTLSCEQNLNHDAMYWYRQDPGQGLRLIYYSQIVNDFQKGDIAEGYSVSREKKESFPLTVTSAQKNPTAFYLCASTPLAGTGYNQPQHFGDGTRLSIL.

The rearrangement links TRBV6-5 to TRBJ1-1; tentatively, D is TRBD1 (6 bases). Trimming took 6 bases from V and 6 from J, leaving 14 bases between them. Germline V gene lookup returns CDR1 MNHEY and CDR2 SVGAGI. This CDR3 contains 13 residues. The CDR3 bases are TGTGCCAGCAGGCGGACAGTGACTTCTGAAGCTTTCTTT. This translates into CASRRTVTSEAFF.

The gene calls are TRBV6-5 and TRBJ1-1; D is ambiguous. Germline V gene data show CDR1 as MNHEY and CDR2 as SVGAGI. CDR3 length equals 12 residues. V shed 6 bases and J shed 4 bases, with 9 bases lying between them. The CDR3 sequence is CASSLPGTEAFF. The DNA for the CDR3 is TGTGCCAGCAGCCTACCCGGCACTGAAGCTTTCTTT.

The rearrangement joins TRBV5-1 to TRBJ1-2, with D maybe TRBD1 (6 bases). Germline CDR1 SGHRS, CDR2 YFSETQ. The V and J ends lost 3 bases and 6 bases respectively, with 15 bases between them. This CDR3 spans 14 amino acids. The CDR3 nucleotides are TGCGCCAGCAGCTGGGACAACCCCCCGGATGGCTACACCTTC. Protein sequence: CASSWDNPPDGYTF.

This CDR3 is CATSQSHWTDNSPLHF. The CDR3 nucleotides read TGTGCCACCAGCCAGAGCCACTGGACAGATAATTCACCCCTCCACTTT. This rearrangement joins TRBV15 to TRBJ1-6; the D gene is possibly TRBD1 (6 bases). The CDR3 totals 16 residues. Germline V gives CDR1 LNHNV, CDR2 YYDKDF (reference sequence). V gave up 5 bases and J gave up 5 bases, with 16 bases separating them.

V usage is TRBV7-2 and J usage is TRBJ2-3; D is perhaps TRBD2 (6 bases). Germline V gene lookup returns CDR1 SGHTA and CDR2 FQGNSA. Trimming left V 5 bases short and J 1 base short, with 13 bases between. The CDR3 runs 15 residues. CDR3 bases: TGTGCCAGCAGCCCATGGGGCGGGGGCACAGATACGCAGTATTTT. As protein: CASSPWGGGTDTQYF.

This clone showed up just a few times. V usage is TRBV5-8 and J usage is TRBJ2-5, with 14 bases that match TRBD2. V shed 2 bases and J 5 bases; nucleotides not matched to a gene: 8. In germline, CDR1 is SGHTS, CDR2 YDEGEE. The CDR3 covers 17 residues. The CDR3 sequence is CASSLLGLAGGSETQYF. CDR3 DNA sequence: TGTGCCAGCAGCTTATTAGGACTAGCGGGAGGATCTGAGACCCAGTACTTC.

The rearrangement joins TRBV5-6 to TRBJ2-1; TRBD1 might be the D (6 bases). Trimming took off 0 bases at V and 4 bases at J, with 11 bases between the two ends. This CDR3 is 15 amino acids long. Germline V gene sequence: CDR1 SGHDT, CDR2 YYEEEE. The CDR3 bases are TGTGCCAGCAGCTTGGGTCAGGGACATTACAATGAGCAGTTCTTC. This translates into CASSLGQGHYNEQFF.

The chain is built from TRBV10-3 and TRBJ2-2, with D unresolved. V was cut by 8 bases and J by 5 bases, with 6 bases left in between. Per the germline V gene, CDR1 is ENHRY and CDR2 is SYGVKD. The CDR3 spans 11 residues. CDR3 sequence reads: CAIGQTGELFF. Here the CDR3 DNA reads TGTGCCATCGGGCAGACCGGGGAGCTGTTTTTT.

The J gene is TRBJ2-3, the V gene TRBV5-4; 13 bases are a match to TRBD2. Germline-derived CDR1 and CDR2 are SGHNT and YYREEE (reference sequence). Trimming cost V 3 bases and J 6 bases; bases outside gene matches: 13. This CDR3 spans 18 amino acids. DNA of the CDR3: TGTGCCAGCAGCTCCGAATCAGGACTAGCGGGAGTCGGGGATACGCAGTATTTT. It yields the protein CASSSESGLAGVGDTQYF.

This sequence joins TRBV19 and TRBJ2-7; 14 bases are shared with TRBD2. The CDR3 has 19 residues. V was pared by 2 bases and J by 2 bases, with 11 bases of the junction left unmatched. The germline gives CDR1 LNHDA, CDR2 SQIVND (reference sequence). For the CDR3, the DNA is TGTGCCAGTAGTATAAACCCCCCGGGACTAGCGGGAGTCCCCTACGAGCAGTACTTC. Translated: CASSINPPGLAGVPYEQYF.

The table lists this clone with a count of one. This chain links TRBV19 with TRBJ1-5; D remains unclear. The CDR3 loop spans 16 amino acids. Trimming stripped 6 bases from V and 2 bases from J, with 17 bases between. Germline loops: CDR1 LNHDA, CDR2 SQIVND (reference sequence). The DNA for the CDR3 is TGTGCCAGTAGAGTAGGAGTGTTCATTGGCAATCAGCCCCAGCATTTT. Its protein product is CASRVGVFIGNQPQHF.

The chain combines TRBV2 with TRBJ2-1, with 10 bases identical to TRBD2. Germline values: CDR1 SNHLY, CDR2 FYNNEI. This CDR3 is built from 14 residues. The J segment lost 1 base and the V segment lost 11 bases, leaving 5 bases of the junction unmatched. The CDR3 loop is CAGTSAKSYNEQFF. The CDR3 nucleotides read TGTGCCGGGACTAGCGCTAAATCCTACAATGAGCAGTTCTTC.